This entry lists 12 T cell receptor beta chains sequenced from one sample in a study of human T cells and chemical hapten exposure. The time point is: patch test 3, about 24 weeks after DPC sensitization. Treatment meaning: therapeutic diphenylcyclopropenone sensitization with weekly scalp DPC. Each CDR3 protein is one row after TCRdb ran MiXCR on the RACE reads. The sample shows some 84,000 distinct CDR3 sequences, 10% to 11% of them seen only once. The sequenced sample was whole blood, obtained in connection with sensitization to the hapten diphenylcyclopropenone (DPC). The receptor set was obtained from a woman between 45 and 60 years old with alopecia areata. Some clones in this sample may be carry-over from other donors' samples.

Of note for this clonotype: One end of the junction varies from germline; a read error may be responsible. This chain links TRBV19 with TRBJ1-5; D is unresolved. Per the germline V gene, CDR1 is LNHDA and CDR2 is SQIVND (reference sequence). The CDR3 extends over 13 amino acids. This CDR3 reads CASMSGGNQPQQF. The CDR3 DNA reads TGTGCCAGTATGTCGGGCGGCAATCAGCCCCAGCAATTT. Using reference TRBV19 and TRBJ1-5 for the parts outside the CDR3, the full variable domain is DGGITQSPKYLFRKEGQNVTLSCEQNLNHDAMYWYRQDPGQGLRLIYYSQIVNDFQKGDIAEGYSVSREKKESFPLTVTSAQKNPTAFYLCASMSGGNQPQQFGDGTRLSIL.

The V and J genes are TRBV20-1 and TRBJ1-6, with 7 bases identical to TRBD1. Germline V lookup: CDR1 DFQATT, CDR2 SNEGSKA (reference sequence). V was clipped by 4 bases and J by 7 bases; unmatched bases: 4. The CDR3 has 13 residues. The chain's CDR3 is CSATGDRNSPLHF. CDR3 nucleotides: TGCAGTGCTACTGGGGACAGAAATTCACCCCTCCACTTT.

As for this clonotype: A much bigger clone sits one base away, suggesting this may be a read error. V usage is TRBV3-1 and J usage is TRBJ2-2; the D is unclear. Germline loops: CDR1 LGHDT, CDR2 YNNKEL (reference sequence). V was pared by 2 bases and J by 1 base, with 5 bases between. This CDR3 spans 14 amino acids. CDR3 protein: CASSQIENTGELFF. DNA for the CDR3: TGTGCCAGCAGCCAAATTGAGAACACCGGGGAGCTGTTTTTT.

V and J are TRBV14 and TRBJ2-1, with TRBD2 matching 7 bases. Germline lookup yields CDR1 SGHDN and CDR2 FVKESK. The J segment lost 7 bases and the V segment lost 7 bases, leaving 10 bases of the junction unmatched. The CDR3 runs to 14 residues. CDR3 coding DNA: TGTGCCAGCACCCGCGCCCGCGGGAGTAATGAGCAGTTCTTC. Translated: CASTRARGSNEQFF.

This clonotype has at least ten counts. V is TRBV2 and J is TRBJ2-1, with 9 bases matching TRBD2. This CDR3 is 15 amino acids long. Unmatched junction bases numbered 15, after V lost 10 bases and J lost 8 bases. Germline CDR1 and CDR2: SNHLY and FYNNEI. This CDR3 is CATPRRLAGEDEQFF. The CDR3 DNA reads TGTGCCACCCCGAGGAGGTTAGCGGGGGAGGATGAGCAGTTCTTC.

This clonotype was found a few times. This chain links TRBV10-3 with TRBJ2-3; 8 bases align to TRBD2. Germline loops: CDR1 ENHRY, CDR2 SYGVKD. With 6 bases clipped from V and 4 bases from J, the junction kept 9 bases outside the gene matches. CDR3 length: 15 amino acids. The CDR3 loop is CAISPSGSGADTQYF. Here the CDR3 DNA reads TGTGCCATCAGCCCGAGCGGGAGTGGCGCAGATACGCAGTATTTT.

At least ten counts were recorded for this clonotype. The chain combines TRBV7-9 with TRBJ1-1; TRBD1 might be the D (5 bases). The CDR3 length is 16 residues. V lost 4 bases and J 1 base, leaving 16 bases between the germline ends. CDR1 is SEHNR, CDR2 FQNEAQ, per germline (reference sequence). The CDR3 here is CASSSASGTGNTEAFF. CDR3 coding DNA: TGTGCCAGCAGCTCGGCCTCCGGGACGGGGAACACTGAAGCTTTCTTT.

The chain has TRBV18 and TRBJ1-5; TRBD1 matches 10 bases. Germline-derived CDR1 and CDR2 are KGHSH and LQKENI. The CDR3 loop spans 17 amino acids. V lost 5 bases to trimming and J lost 4 bases; unmatched junction nucleotides: 11. The CDR3 DNA reads as TGTGCCAGCTCATCCGGGACAGGGGAGTTTGGAAATCAGCCCCAGCATTTT. Its protein product is CASSSGTGEFGNQPQHF.

V gene TRBV19 combines with J gene TRBJ2-3; the match to TRBD1 covers 8 bases. Germline assignment: CDR1 LNHDA and CDR2 SQIVND (reference sequence). CDR3 length: 14 amino acids. Germline trimming cut 6 bases from V and 3 bases from J; bases unmatched to any gene: 5. This CDR3 reads CASSWDRSTDTQYF. Written as DNA, the CDR3 is TGTGCCAGTAGCTGGGACAGGTCAACAGATACGCAGTATTTT.

The chain carries TRBV6-5 and TRBJ1-6; maybe TRBD1 (6 bases). V shed 5 bases and J shed 1 base, with 9 bases lying between them. Germline V lookup: CDR1 MNHEY, CDR2 SVGAGI. The CDR3 runs to 15 residues. The CDR3 DNA sequence: TGTGCCAGCAGTGCTAGGGGGTCCTATAATTCACCCCTCCACTTT. This sequence encodes CASSARGSYNSPLHF.

This clonotype was observed at least ten times. The CDR3 nucleotides read TGTGCCAGCAGTCCCAAGTGGAATCAGCCCCAGCATTTT. Encoded protein: CASSPKWNQPQHF. V and J are TRBV6-6 and TRBJ1-5; D is ambiguous. The CDR3 loop spans 13 amino acids. Germline assignment: CDR1 MNHNY and CDR2 SVGAGI (reference sequence). V was clipped by 5 bases and J by 4 bases, with 9 bases between them.

A few counts support this clonotype. V usage is TRBV19 and J usage is TRBJ2-6; unclear D gene. The ends were cut back, 4 bases at V and 4 bases at J, with 11 bases in the middle. The CDR3 contains 15 residues. Germline assignment: CDR1 LNHDA and CDR2 SQIVND (reference sequence). The DNA for the CDR3 is TGTGCCAGTAGTACCCCTTCCAGAGGGGCCAACGTCCTGACTTTC. This translates into CASSTPSRGANVLTF.